This TCR beta chain came from a study of cytomegalovirus exposure and HLA in healthy donors. The wider study: The 95 to 150 validation repertoires were produced on the same platform as the roughly 690 repertoires of the first cohort. This was reported in a later analysis. Overall study findings and caveats: High specificity and sensitivity for cytomegalovirus status were reported for the classifier. In vitro, three CMV-associated chains proved specific for CMV antigens. Cytomegalovirus-associated TCR beta chains were listed, numbering 164.

The table came from immunoSEQ multiplex PCR; TCRdb's copy has only in-frame clones and leaves some out. The data contain around 170,000 clones, less than 85% of them singletons. Concerning this clone: The antigen remains undetermined.

Sample: PBMCs. This TCR came from a man younger than 35 in good health and CMV-seropositive.

The CDR3, as DNA: TGTGCCAGCAGCTCATACTACGGAAACACCATATATTTT. As protein: CASSSYYGNTIYF. V and J are TRBV7-2 and TRBJ1-3, with D uncertain. Germline loops: CDR1 SGHTA, CDR2 FQGNSA. The V and J ends lost 4 bases and 4 bases respectively, with 8 bases between them. The CDR3 totals 13 residues.